The 22 T cell receptor beta chains presented below share a single source sample, sequenced in a study of blood T cell dynamics during melanoma immunotherapy. Specified time point: pre-treatment baseline. Only in-frame clones appear in the TCRdb table, and some are missing; sequencing was by immunoSEQ multiplex PCR. The sample holds roughly 7,000 clones, around four fifths seen once. This specimen was blood, taken from a patient treated with checkpoint blockade. All receptors derive from a human donor with melanoma. Some clones in this sample may be carry-over from other donors' samples.

The V gene is TRBV5-6, the J gene TRBJ2-7; TRBD2 matches at 15 bases. Germline-derived CDR1 and CDR2 are SGHDT and YYEEEE. CDR3 length equals 16 residues. V was pared by 0 bases and J by 3 bases, with 1 base of the junction left unmatched. CDR3 region: CASSLGGLAGGYEQYF. CDR3 nucleotide sequence: TGTGCCAGCAGCTTGGGGGGACTAGCGGGAGGCTACGAGCAGTACTTC.

V usage is TRBV11-2 and J usage is TRBJ1-1, with 8 bases aligning to TRBD1. J was trimmed by 1 base and V by 3 bases; bases with no gene match: 7. CDR3 length: 16 residues. Germline values: CDR1 SGHAT, CDR2 FQNNGV. The CDR3 reads CASSLAGQGGNTEAFF. In nucleotides, the CDR3 is TGTGCCAGCAGCTTGGCCGGACAGGGAGGGAACACTGAAGCTTTCTTT.

The J gene is TRBJ2-5, the V gene TRBV7-2; D is possibly TRBD2 (7 bases). The CDR3 has 15 residues. Germline loops: CDR1 SGHTA, CDR2 FQGNSA. Trimming removed 5 bases from V and 4 bases from J, with 17 bases in between. The CDR3 loop is CASSPRGGGRETQYF. For the CDR3, the DNA is TGTGCCAGCAGCCCCCGAGGGGGGGGACGAGAGACCCAGTACTTC.

The chain links TRBV5-1 to TRBJ2-3, with 8 bases identical to TRBD2. Trimming removed 4 bases from V and 6 bases from J; junction bases left unmatched: 7. Germline lookup yields CDR1 SGHRS and CDR2 YFSETQ. The CDR3 covers 14 residues. The CDR3 DNA follows: TGCGCCAGCAGCCCTACTAGCGGTCCGGATACGCAGTATTTT. Translated, it gives CASSPTSGPDTQYF.

The chain recombines TRBV28 with TRBJ2-3, with 12 nucleotides matching TRBD2. This CDR3 comprises 18 residues. The germline V gene has CDR1 MDHEN and CDR2 SYDVKM. J lost 0 bases, V lost 6 bases, and 10 bases had no gene match. Here the CDR3 reads CASSPPSGRAHSTDTQYF. The CDR3 nucleotides are TGTGCCAGCAGCCCACCTAGCGGGAGGGCCCACAGCACAGATACGCAGTATTTT. The whole variable domain, filled in from reference TRBV28 and TRBJ2-3, reads DVKVTQSSRYLVKRTGEKVFLECVQDMDHENMFWYRQDPGLGLRLIYFSYDVKMKEKGDIPEGYSVSREKKERFSLILESASTNQTSMYLCASSPPSGRAHSTDTQYFGPGTRLTVL.

This clone was recorded only once. J is TRBJ2-2 and V is TRBV10-3, with D uncertain. Trimming shortened V by 1 base and J by 0 bases, and 12 bases separated the two germline ends. CDR3 length: 17 residues. Germline loops: CDR1 ENHRY, CDR2 SYGVKD. Written as DNA, the CDR3 is TGTGCCATCAGTGAGTACGGCCCAGATACGAACACCGGGGAGCTGTTTTTT. Translation gives CAISEYGPDTNTGELFF.

This sequence joins TRBV18 and TRBJ2-7, with 9 bases fitting TRBD2. Per the germline V gene, CDR1 is KGHSH and CDR2 is LQKENI. Trimming cost V 4 bases and J 2 bases; bases outside gene matches: 6. This CDR3 spans 15 amino acids. CDR3 nucleotide sequence: TGTGCCAGCTCACTAGGTAGCGGGAGAGCCTACGAGCAGTACTTC. This gives the protein CASSLGSGRAYEQYF.

This rearrangement joins TRBV29-1 to TRBJ2-7; a weak D match, TRBD1 (6 bases). V was cut by 0 bases and J by 2 bases, with 14 bases left in between. The CDR3 has 15 residues. CDR1 and CDR2 from the germline V gene are SQVTM and ANQGSEA. DNA of the CDR3: TGCAGCGTTGAAGAGATGGGGGCCGGCCCCTACGAGCAGTACTTC. Translated: CSVEEMGAGPYEQYF.

The rearrangement uses TRBV6-1 and TRBJ1-4; D gene uncertain. Germline-derived CDR1 and CDR2 are MNHNS and SASEGT. CDR3 length equals 15 residues. V lost 5 bases to trimming and J lost 7 bases, with 17 bases between them. In DNA form, the CDR3 reads TGTGCCAGCAGTCGCGATGGGTTGGAAACTGAAAAACTGTTTTTT. It is translated as CASSRDGLETEKLFF.

The chain carries TRBV5-6 and TRBJ1-2, with D unclear. CDR1 and CDR2 from the germline V gene are SGHDT and YYEEEE. CDR3 size: 13 residues. Trimming cost V 2 bases and J 4 bases, with 9 bases left between them. The CDR3 here is CASSLGESYGYTF. In DNA form, the CDR3 reads TGTGCCAGCAGCTTAGGAGAGAGCTATGGCTACACCTTC.

J is TRBJ2-1 and V is TRBV5-4; 7 nucleotides match TRBD2. Germline assignment: CDR1 SGHNT and CDR2 YYREEE (reference sequence). CDR3 length: 17 amino acids. Unmatched junction bases numbered 7, after V lost 1 base and J lost 0 bases. CDR3 loop: CASSLLVGGSSYNEQFF. The DNA of the CDR3 is TGTGCCAGCAGCTTGTTGGTGGGAGGGTCCTCCTACAATGAGCAGTTCTTC.

This clone has just one count. The chain couples TRBV2 to TRBJ2-3, with D perhaps matching TRBD2 (6 bases). Germline loops: CDR1 SNHLY, CDR2 FYNNEI. The V gene lost 9 bases and the J gene lost 4 bases, with 17 bases spanning the gap. This CDR3 has 14 residues. The CDR3 coding sequence is TGTGCCAGTCGCTTTTGGGGGGAGTCAGATACGCAGTATTTT. This encodes CASRFWGESDTQYF.

The chain couples TRBV10-3 to TRBJ1-6; no clear D gene. Germline V gene sequence: CDR1 ENHRY, CDR2 SYGVKD. There are 17 residues in the CDR3. The germline V and J ends were trimmed by 0 bases and 1 base, with 10 bases remaining between them. CDR3 amino acids: CAISESMDLSYNSPLHF. The CDR3 DNA reads TGTGCCATCAGTGAGTCGATGGATCTGTCCTATAATTCACCCCTCCACTTT.

CDR3 coding DNA: TGTGCCAGCGCGGTTGATAGGCTGGGTGGAAACACCATATATTTT. It encodes CASAVDRLGGNTIYF. This chain uses TRBV5-6 with TRBJ1-3; D not certain. The germline gives CDR1 SGHDT, CDR2 YYEEEE. This CDR3 has 15 amino acids. V lost 7 bases and J 3 bases, leaving 17 bases between the germline ends.

This clone was seen only once. The CDR3 reads CASSAGGGGNQPQHF. CDR3 nucleotides: TGTGCCAGCAGTGCCGGGGGGGGCGGCAATCAGCCCCAGCATTTT. The chain combines TRBV2 with TRBJ1-5; D possibly corresponds to TRBD1 (6 bases). This CDR3 has 15 residues. Germline values: CDR1 SNHLY, CDR2 FYNNEI. V lost 4 bases and J 2 bases, leaving 12 bases between the germline ends.

In its sample, this clone was seen a few times. The genes are TRBV7-2 and TRBJ1-1; 10 nucleotides line up with TRBD1. V gave up 0 bases and J gave up 4 bases; unmatched junction bases: 11. Germline loops: CDR1 SGHTA, CDR2 FQGNSA. The CDR3 loop spans 18 amino acids. For the CDR3, the DNA is TGTGCCAGCAGCTTAGCGGCGGGTGGGACAGGGGCGATCACTGAAGCTTTCTTT. Amino acid sequence: CASSLAAGGTGAITEAFF.

V is TRBV2 and J is TRBJ2-7, with unresolved D. The germline V gene encodes CDR1 SNHLY and CDR2 FYNNEI. Trimming stripped 3 bases from V and 0 bases from J, with 6 bases between. CDR3 size: 13 residues. Written as DNA, the CDR3 is TGTGCCAGCAGTGACAGGAGCTCCTACGAGCAGTACTTC. Translated: CASSDRSSYEQYF.

This sequence joins TRBV5-4 and TRBJ2-5; no clear D gene. Germline CDR1 and CDR2: SGHNT and YYREEE (reference sequence). The CDR3 is 12 amino acids. V lost 2 bases, J lost 4 bases, and 6 bases lay in between. CDR3 nucleotide sequence: TGTGCCAGCAGCTTCGTGGGAGAGACCCAGTACTTC. This encodes CASSFVGETQYF.

This clone was observed a few times. The gene calls are TRBV2 and TRBJ2-7, with 10 bases fitting TRBD1. The germline gives CDR1 SNHLY, CDR2 FYNNEI. This CDR3 has 15 amino acids. The ends lost 6 bases at V and 2 bases at J; junction bases unmatched: 7. The CDR3 DNA sequence: TGTGCCAGCAGCCTCTCCGGGACAGGGGCCTACGAGCAGTACTTC. As protein: CASSLSGTGAYEQYF.

The CDR3 reads CASSEVQETQYF. Written as DNA, the CDR3 is TGTGCCAGCAGTGAGGTACAGGAGACCCAGTACTTC. The chain links TRBV2 to TRBJ2-5, with no clear D. V lost 3 bases and J lost 5, with 7 bases in between. CDR3 length: 12 amino acids. Germline V gene lookup returns CDR1 SNHLY and CDR2 FYNNEI.

The chain is built from TRBV9 and TRBJ2-5; D not resolved. The CDR3 is made up of 12 amino acids. Germline V gene sequence: CDR1 SGDLS, CDR2 YYNGEE. Trimming stripped 0 bases from V and 4 bases from J, with 4 bases between. CDR3 residues: CASSVDGETQYF. Written as DNA, the CDR3 is TGTGCCAGCAGCGTAGACGGAGAGACCCAGTACTTC.

The chain uses TRBV9 and TRBJ1-4, with a tentative D call TRBD1 (6 bases). The germline CDR1 and CDR2 sequences are SGDLS and YYNGEE. V was shortened by 3 bases and J by 6 bases, with 15 bases between the two germline ends. The CDR3 has 15 amino acids. The CDR3 here is CASSDPGQGDEKLFF. The CDR3 DNA sequence: TGTGCCAGCAGCGACCCGGGACAAGGGGATGAAAAACTGTTTTTT.